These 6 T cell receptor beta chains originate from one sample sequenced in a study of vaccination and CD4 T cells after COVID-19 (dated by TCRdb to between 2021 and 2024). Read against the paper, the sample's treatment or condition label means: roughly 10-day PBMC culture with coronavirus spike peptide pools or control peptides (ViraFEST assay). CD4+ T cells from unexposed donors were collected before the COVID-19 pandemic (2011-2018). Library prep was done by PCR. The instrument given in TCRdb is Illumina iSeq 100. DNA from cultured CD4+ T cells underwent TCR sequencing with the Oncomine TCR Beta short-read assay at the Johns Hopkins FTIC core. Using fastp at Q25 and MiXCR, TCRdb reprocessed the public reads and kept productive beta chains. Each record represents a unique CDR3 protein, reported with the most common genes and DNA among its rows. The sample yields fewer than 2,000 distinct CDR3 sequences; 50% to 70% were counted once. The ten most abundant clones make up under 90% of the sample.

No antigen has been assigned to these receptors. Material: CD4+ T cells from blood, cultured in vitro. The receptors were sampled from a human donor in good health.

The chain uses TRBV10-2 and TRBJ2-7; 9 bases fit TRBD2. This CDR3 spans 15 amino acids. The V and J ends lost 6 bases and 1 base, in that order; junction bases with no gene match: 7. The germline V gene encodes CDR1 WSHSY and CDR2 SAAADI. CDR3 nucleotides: TGCGCCAGCAGGGGAGTAGCGGGGGCGTCCTACGAGCAGTACTTC. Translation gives CASRGVAGASYEQYF.

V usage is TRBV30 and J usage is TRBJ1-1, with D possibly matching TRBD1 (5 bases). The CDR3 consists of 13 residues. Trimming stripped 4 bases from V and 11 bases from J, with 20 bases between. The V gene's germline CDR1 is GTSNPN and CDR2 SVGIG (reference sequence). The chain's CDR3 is CAWTRLGVVNAFF. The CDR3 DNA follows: TGTGCCTGGACCCGATTGGGGGTGGTGAATGCTTTCTTT. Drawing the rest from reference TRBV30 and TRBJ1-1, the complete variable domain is SQTIHQWPATLVQPVGSPLSLECTVEGTSNPNLYWYRQAAGRGLQLLFYSVGIGQISSEVPQNLSASRPQDRQFILSSKKLLLSDSGFYLCAWTRLGVVNAFFGQGTRLTVV.

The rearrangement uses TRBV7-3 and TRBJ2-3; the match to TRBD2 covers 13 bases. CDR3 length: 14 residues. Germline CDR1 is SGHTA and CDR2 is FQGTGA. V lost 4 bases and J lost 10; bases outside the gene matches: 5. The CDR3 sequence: CASSSWTSGGPQYF. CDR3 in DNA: TGTGCCAGCAGCTCCTGGACTAGCGGGGGCCCGCAGTATTTT.

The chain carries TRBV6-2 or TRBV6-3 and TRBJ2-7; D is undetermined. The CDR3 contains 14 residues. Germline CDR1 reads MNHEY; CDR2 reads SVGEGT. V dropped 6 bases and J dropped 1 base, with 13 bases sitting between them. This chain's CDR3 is CASRYIHGSYEQYF. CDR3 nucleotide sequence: TGTGCCAGCAGGTATATCCACGGTTCCTACGAGCAGTACTTC.

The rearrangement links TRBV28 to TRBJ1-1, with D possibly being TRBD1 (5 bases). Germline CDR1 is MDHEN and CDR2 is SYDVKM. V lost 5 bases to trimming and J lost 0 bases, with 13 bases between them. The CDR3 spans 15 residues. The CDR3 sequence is CASSLEQAVNTEAFF. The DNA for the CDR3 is TGTGCCAGCAGTCTGGAACAGGCGGTGAACACTGAAGCTTTCTTT. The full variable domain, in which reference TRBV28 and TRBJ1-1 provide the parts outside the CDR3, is DVKVTQSSRYLVKRTGEKVFLECVQDMDHENMFWYRQDPGLGLRLIYFSYDVKMKEKGDIPEGYSVSREKKERFSLILESASTNQTSMYLCASSLEQAVNTEAFFGQGTRLTVV.

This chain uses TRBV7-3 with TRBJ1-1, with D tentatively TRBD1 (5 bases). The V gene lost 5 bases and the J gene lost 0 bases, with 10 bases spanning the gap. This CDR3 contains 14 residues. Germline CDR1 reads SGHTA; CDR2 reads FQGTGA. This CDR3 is CASSVGAMNTEAFF. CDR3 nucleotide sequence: TGTGCCAGCAGCGTCGGGGCCATGAACACTGAAGCTTTCTTT.